Below, 2 T cell receptor beta chains from the same sample are listed, as sequenced in a study of OX40 agonist ivuxolimab in advanced cancers. The method was immunoSEQ multiplex PCR; TCRdb's version includes in-frame clones alone and lacks a portion of them. This sample has about 55,000 clones, with around 77% found just once. The source material was CD4+ or CD8+ T cells sorted from blood, sampled in a trial of the OX40 agonist ivuxolimab. These receptors came from an adult with an advanced solid tumor such as melanoma, head and neck, liver or kidney cancer.

The rearrangement links TRBV27 to TRBJ2-3, with unresolved D. This CDR3 is 15 amino acids long. V gave up 6 bases and J gave up 2 bases, with 15 bases separating them. The germline V gene has CDR1 MNHEY and CDR2 SMNVEV (reference sequence). CDR3 in amino acids: CASSPRAGDTDTQYF. The CDR3 DNA sequence: TGTGCCAGCAGCCCTAGGGCAGGCGACACAGATACGCAGTATTTT.

By share, this clone ranks as medium-sized. The chain uses TRBV6-4 and TRBJ1-2; D gene uncertain. The V and J ends lost 3 bases and 9 bases respectively, with 11 bases between them. Germline values: CDR1 MRHNA, CDR2 SNTAGT. This CDR3 has 12 residues. Here the CDR3 reads CASSDRNGRYTF. The CDR3 DNA is TGTGCCAGCAGTGATAGAAACGGCCGCTACACCTTC.